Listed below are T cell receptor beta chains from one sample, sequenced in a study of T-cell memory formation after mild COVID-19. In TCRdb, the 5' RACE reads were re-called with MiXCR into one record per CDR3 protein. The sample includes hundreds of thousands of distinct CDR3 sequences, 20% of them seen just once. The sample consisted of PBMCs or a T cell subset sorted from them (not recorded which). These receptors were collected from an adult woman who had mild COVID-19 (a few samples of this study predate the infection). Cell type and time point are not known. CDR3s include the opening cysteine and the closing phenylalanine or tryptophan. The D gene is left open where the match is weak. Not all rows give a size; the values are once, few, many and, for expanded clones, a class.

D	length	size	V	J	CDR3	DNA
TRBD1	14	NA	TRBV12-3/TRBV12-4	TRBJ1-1	CASSRDRGRTEAFF	TGTGCCAGCAGCCGGGACAGGGGGCGGACTGAAGCTTTCTTT
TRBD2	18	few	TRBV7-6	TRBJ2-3	CASSLDPTGSGSTDTQYF	TGTGCCAGCAGCTTAGACCCGACTGGTAGCGGGAGCACAGATACGCAGTATTTT
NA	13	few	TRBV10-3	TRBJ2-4	CAISEVPKNIQYF	TGTGCCATCAGTGAAGTTCCCAAAAACATTCAGTACTTC
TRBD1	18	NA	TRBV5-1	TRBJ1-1	CASSLLVQGQRMNTEAFF	TGCGCCAGCAGCTTGTTGGTGCAGGGACAGCGTATGAACACTGAAGCTTTCTTT
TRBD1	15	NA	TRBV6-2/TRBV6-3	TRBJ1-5	CASRIRDRANQPQHF	TGTGCCAGCAGGATCCGGGACAGGGCCAATCAGCCCCAGCATTTT
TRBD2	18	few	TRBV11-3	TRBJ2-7	CASSAEPGLAARSYEQYF	TGTGCCAGCAGCGCCGAACCGGGACTAGCGGCGCGATCCTACGAGCAGTACTTC
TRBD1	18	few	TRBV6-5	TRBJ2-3	CASSRLRQGLSSTDTQYF	TGTGCCAGCAGCCGCCTCCGACAGGGGCTGTCGAGCACAGATACGCAGTATTTT
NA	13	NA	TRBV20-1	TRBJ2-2	CSARADTTGELFF	TGCAGTGCTAGAGCGGACACGACCGGGGAGCTGTTTTTT
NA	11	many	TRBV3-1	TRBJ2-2	CASSQSRELFF	TGTGCCAGCAGCCAGAGCCGGGAGCTGTTTTTT
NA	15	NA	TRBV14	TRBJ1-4	CASSQGKATNEKLFF	TGTGCCAGCAGCCAAGGGAAGGCAACTAATGAAAAACTGTTTTTT
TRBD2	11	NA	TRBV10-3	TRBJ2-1	CAIRLLADEFF	TGTGCCATCAGGCTACTAGCGGACGAGTTCTTC
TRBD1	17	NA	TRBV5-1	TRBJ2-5	CASSLGLGQGGQETQYF	TGCGCCAGCAGCTTGGGTCTGGGACAGGGAGGGCAAGAGACCCAGTACTTC
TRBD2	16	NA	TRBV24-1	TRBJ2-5	CATSEALAGGQETQYF	TGTGCCACCAGTGAGGCACTAGCGGGCGGCCAAGAGACCCAGTACTTC
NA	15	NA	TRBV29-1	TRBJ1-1	CSVQRAGTENTEAFF	TGCAGCGTTCAAAGGGCCGGGACGGAGAACACTGAAGCTTTCTTT
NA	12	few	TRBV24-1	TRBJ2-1	CATSEGRMKQFF	TGTGCCACCAGTGAGGGGAGGATGAAGCAGTTCTTC
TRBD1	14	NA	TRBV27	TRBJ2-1	CASLPGQGREEQFF	TGTGCCAGTCTACCGGGACAGGGAAGAGAGGAGCAGTTCTTC
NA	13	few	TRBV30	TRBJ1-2	CAWGTDPYYGYTF	TGTGCCTGGGGCACGGATCCATACTATGGCTACACCTTC
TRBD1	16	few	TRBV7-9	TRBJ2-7	CASSPQGQGGSYEQYF	TGTGCCAGCAGCCCTCAAGGACAGGGTGGGTCCTACGAGCAGTACTTC
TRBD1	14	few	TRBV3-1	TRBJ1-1	CASSHRTGRTEAFF	TGTGCCAGCAGCCATCGGACAGGGAGGACTGAAGCTTTCTTT
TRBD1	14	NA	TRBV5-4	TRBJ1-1	CASHRGSLNTEAFF	TGTGCCAGTCACAGGGGCTCCTTGAACACTGAAGCTTTCTTT
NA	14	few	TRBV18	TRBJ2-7	CASSLYDSSYEQYF	TGTGCCAGCTCACTTTACGACAGCTCCTACGAGCAGTACTTC
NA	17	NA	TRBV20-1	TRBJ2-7	CSPRGVIRQGLTYEQYF	TGCAGCCCGCGGGGGGTGATTCGACAGGGGCTAACCTACGAGCAGTACTTC
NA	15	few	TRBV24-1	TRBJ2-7	CATSDSKVSYYEQYF	TGTGCCACCAGTGATTCCAAAGTCTCTTACTACGAGCAGTACTTC
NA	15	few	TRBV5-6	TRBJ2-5	CASSLMSSPQETQYF	TGTGCCAGCAGCTTGATGTCTAGCCCACAAGAGACCCAGTACTTC